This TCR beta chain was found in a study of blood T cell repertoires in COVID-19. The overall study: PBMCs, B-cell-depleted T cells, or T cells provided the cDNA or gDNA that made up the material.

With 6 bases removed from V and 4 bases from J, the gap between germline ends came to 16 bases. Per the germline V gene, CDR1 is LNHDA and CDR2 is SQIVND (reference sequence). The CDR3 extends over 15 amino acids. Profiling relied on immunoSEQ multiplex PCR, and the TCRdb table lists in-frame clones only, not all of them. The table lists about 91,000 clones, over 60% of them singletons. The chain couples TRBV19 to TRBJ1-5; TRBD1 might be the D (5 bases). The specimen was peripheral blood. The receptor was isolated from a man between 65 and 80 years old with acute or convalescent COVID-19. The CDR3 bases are TGTGCCAGTAGCCCCATTGACAGCCTGAATCAGCCCCAGCATTTT. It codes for CASSPIDSLNQPQHF.